The 9 T cell receptor beta chains in this list originate from one sample, sequenced in a study of post-analysis software for immune sequencing data. Study conclusions and caveats: About five TRBV segments occurring more often in patients than controls included TRBV5-6, TRBV5-1 and TRBV20-1.

No antigens are known for them. Unique molecular identifiers were present in the TCR beta cDNA libraries. TCRdb reanalysed the PCR reads using MiXCR and keeps one entry per CDR3 protein. The table shows 750,000 to 950,000 distinct CDR3 sequences, with around 50% occurring only once. Sequencing used blood. These receptors all come from a girl aged 10 to 17 with multiple sclerosis.

The chain recombines TRBV10-3 with TRBJ2-1; D possibly matches TRBD1 or TRBD2 (7 bases each). The CDR3 totals 13 residues. Germline lookup yields CDR1 ENHRY and CDR2 SYGVKD. V shed 9 bases and J shed 9 bases, with 18 bases lying between them. The CDR3 sequence is CAIAGTDASEQFF. The DNA for the CDR3 is TGTGCCATAGCGGGGACAGATGCGAGTGAGCAGTTCTTC.

This chain connects TRBV29-1 to TRBJ2-7; the D gene could be TRBD1 or TRBD2 (5 bases each). CDR3 length: 14 residues. Germline V gives CDR1 SQVTM, CDR2 ANQGSEA. Deletions cut 0 bases from V and 1 base from J, with 10 bases between. Here the CDR3 DNA reads TGCAGCGTTGAAGACGGGACCGATTCCTACGAGCAGTACTTC. It codes for CSVEDGTDSYEQYF.

The table lists this clonotype with a few counts. The chain is built from TRBV6-4 and TRBJ1-6; no firm D call. Germline V gene data show CDR1 as MRHNA and CDR2 as SNTAGT. V was clipped by 2 bases and J by 13 bases, with 9 bases between them. The CDR3 has 12 residues. The CDR3 bases are TGTGCCAGCAGTGACCCCGGTGGGCCCCTCCACTTT. This translates into CASSDPGGPLHF.

This chain uses TRBV7-6 with TRBJ2-7; TRBD2 matches at 13 bases. The end of the DNA fits TRBJ2-5 better, so the J call may be wrong. Germline V gene sequence: CDR1 SGHVS, CDR2 FNYEAQ. This CDR3 has 15 residues. For the CDR3, the DNA is TGTGCCAGTAAAACTAGCGGGGGGGCCCCGGAGACCCAGTACTTC. This codes for CASKTSGGAPETQYF.

The V gene is TRBV7-2, the J gene TRBJ2-4; D is possibly TRBD2 (5 bases). Per germline, CDR1 SGHTA and CDR2 FQGNSA. The CDR3 loop spans 15 amino acids. V was cut by 1 base and J by 3 bases, with 10 bases left in between. CDR3 protein: CASSLGGAGKNIQYF. In nucleotides, the CDR3 is TGTGCCAGCAGCTTAGGAGGCGCGGGCAAAAACATTCAGTACTTC.

The chain combines TRBV2 with TRBJ2-1; TRBD1 aligns across 7 bases. CDR1 SNHLY and CDR2 FYNNEI come from the germline V gene. J lost 5 bases, V lost 1 base, and 5 bases had no gene match. The CDR3 extends over 15 amino acids. For the CDR3, the DNA is TGTGCCAGCAGTGAAGAACGGACAGGCCACAATGAGCAGTTCTTC. It specifies CASSEERTGHNEQFF. Combining the CDR3 with reference TRBV2 and TRBJ2-1 gives the whole variable domain EPEVTQTPSHQVTQMGQEVILRCVPISNHLYFYWYRQILGQKVEFLVSFYNNEISEKSEIFDDQFSVERPDGSNFTLKIRSTKLEDSAMYFCASSEERTGHNEQFFGPGTRLTVL.

The chain links TRBV4-2 to TRBJ2-1; TRBD2 matches at 12 bases. CDR1 LGHNA and CDR2 YNFKEQ come from the germline V gene. With V trimmed by 4 bases and J by 6 bases, 10 bases remained unmatched. The CDR3 totals 17 residues. DNA of the CDR3: TGTGCCAGCAGCCGCAGGACTAGCGGGATCCGGGGCAATGAGCAGTTCTTC. Translated: CASSRRTSGIRGNEQFF.

CDR3 nucleotide sequence: TGTGCCAGCAGCGCTCTACAGAGACCTTCGACTAACTATGGCTACACCTTC. Translation gives CASSALQRPSTNYGYTF. The V and J genes are TRBV9 and TRBJ1-2; D uncertain. Germline V gives CDR1 SGDLS, CDR2 YYNGEE. V lost 3 bases and J 0 bases, leaving 18 bases between the germline ends. The CDR3 extends over 17 amino acids.

Many counts were recorded for this clonotype. The chain has TRBV20-1 and TRBJ1-2, with D perhaps TRBD1 (6 bases). V lost 5 bases and J 6 bases, leaving 13 bases between the germline ends. The CDR3 contains 12 residues. Germline loops: CDR1 DFQATT, CDR2 SNEGSKA (reference sequence). The CDR3 DNA follows: TGCAGTGCTCCCCGACAGGAAAATGGCTACACCTTC. Its translation: CSAPRQENGYTF.